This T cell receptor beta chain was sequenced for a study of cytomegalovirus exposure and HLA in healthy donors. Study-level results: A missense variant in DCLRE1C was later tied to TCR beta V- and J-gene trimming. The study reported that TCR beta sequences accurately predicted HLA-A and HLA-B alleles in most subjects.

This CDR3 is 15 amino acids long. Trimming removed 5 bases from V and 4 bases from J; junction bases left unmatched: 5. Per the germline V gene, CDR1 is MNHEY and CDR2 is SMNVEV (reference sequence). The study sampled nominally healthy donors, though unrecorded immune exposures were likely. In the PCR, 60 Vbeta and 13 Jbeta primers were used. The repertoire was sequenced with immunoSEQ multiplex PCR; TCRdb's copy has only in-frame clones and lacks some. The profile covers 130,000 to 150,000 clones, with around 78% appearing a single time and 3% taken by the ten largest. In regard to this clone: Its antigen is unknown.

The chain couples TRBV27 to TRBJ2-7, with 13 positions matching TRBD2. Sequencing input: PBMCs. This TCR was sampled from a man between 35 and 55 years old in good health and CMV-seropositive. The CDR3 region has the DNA TGTGCCAGCAGTACCAGGACTAGCGGGAGTTACGAGCAGTACTTC. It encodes CASSTRTSGSYEQYF.